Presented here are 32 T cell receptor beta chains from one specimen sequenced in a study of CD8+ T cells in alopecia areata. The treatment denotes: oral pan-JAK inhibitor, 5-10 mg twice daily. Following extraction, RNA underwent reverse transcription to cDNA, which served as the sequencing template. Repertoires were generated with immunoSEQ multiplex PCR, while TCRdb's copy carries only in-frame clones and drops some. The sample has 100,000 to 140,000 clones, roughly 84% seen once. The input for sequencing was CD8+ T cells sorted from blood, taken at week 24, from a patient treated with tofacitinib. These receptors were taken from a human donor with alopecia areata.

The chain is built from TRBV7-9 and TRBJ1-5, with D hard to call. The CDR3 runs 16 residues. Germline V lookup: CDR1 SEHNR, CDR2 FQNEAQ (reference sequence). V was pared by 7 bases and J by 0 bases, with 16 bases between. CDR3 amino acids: CASILGSDYSNQPQHF. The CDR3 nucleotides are TGTGCCAGCATCCTTGGGTCGGATTATAGCAATCAGCCCCAGCATTTT. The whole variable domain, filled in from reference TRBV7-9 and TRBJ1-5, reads DTGVSQNPRHKITKRGQNVTFRCDPISEHNRLYWYRQTLGQGPEFLTYFQNEAQLEKSRLLSDRFSAERPKGSFSTLEIQRTEQGDSAMYLCASILGSDYSNQPQHFGDGTRLSIL.

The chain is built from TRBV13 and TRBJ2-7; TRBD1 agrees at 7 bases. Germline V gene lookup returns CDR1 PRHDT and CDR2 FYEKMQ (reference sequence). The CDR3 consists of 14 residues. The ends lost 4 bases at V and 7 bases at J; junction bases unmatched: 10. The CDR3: CASSWGQRSWEQYF. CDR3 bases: TGTGCCAGCAGCTGGGGACAGAGGAGTTGGGAGCAGTACTTC.

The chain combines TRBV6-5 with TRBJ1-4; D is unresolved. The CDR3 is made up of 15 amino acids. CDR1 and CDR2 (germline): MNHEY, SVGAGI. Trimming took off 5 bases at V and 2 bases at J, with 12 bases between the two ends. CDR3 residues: CASSRTESTNEKLFF. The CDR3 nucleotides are TGTGCCAGCAGTAGAACAGAAAGTACTAATGAAAAACTGTTTTTT.

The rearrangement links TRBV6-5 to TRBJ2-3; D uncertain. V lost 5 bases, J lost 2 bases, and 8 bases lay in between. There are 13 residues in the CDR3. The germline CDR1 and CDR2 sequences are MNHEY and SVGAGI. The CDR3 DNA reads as TGTGCCAGCAGTATGGGATTCACAGATACGCAGTATTTT. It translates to CASSMGFTDTQYF.

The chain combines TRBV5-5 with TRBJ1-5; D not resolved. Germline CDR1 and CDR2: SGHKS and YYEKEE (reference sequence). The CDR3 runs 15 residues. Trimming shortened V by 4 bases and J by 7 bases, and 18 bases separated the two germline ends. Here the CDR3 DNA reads TGTGCCAGCAGCCTTTACCTTCAGTATAACCAGCCCCAGCATTTT. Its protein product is CASSLYLQYNQPQHF.

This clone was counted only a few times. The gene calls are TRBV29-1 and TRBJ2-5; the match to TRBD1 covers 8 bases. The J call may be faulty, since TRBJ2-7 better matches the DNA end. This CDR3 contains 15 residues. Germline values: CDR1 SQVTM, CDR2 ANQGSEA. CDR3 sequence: CSVEDPRTGSYEQYF. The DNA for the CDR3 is TGCAGCGTTGAAGATCCCAGGACAGGGTCCTACGAGCAGTACTTC.

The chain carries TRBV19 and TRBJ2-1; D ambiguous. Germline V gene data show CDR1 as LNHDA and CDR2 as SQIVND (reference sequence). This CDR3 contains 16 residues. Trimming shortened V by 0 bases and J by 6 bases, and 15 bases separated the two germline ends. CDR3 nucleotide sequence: TGTGCCAGTAGTATAGATCGACGCACCCTGGGCAATGAGCAGTTCTTC. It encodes CASSIDRRTLGNEQFF.

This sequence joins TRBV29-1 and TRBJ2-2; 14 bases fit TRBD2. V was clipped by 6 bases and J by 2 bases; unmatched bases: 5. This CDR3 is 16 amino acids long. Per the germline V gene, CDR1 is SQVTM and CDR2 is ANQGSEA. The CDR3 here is CSVAGLAGANTGELFF. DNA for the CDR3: TGCAGCGTGGCGGGACTAGCGGGGGCAAACACCGGGGAGCTGTTTTTT.

The CDR3 sequence: CASSQDGQGAYNEQFF. Here the CDR3 DNA reads TGCGCCAGCAGCCAAGATGGACAGGGGGCCTACAATGAGCAGTTCTTC. The V and J genes are TRBV4-1 and TRBJ2-1, with 10 bases lining up with TRBD1. The CDR3 spans 16 residues. From germline, CDR1 is MGHRA and CDR2 YSYEKL. V lost 0 bases to trimming and J lost 2 bases; unmatched junction nucleotides: 1.

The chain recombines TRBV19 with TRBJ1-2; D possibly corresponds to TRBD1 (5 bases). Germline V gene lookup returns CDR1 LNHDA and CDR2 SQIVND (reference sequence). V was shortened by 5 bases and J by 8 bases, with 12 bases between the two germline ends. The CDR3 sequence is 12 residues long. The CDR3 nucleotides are TGTGCCAGTAGTCTGGGGCCACGGGGCTACACCTTC. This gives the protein CASSLGPRGYTF.

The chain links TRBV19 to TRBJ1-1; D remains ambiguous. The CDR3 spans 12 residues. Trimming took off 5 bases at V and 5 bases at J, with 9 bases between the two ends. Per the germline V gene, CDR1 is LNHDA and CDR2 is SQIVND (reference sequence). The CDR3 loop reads CASSFGATEAFF. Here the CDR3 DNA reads TGTGCCAGTAGTTTCGGAGCGACTGAAGCTTTCTTT.

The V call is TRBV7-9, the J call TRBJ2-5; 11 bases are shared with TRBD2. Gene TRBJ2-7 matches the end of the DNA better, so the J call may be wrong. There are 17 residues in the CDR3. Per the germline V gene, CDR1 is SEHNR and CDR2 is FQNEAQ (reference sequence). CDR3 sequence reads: CASSALTSGASTFEQYF. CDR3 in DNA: TGTGCCAGCAGCGCCTTGACTAGCGGGGCATCTACTTTCGAGCAGTACTTC.

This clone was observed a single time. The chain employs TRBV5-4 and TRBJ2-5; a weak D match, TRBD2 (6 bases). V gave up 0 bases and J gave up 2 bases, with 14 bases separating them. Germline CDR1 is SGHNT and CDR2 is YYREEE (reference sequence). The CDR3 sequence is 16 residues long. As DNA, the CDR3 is TGTGCCAGCAGCTTGGAGCGATCGGGGGAGCAAGAGACCCAGTACTTC. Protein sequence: CASSLERSGEQETQYF.

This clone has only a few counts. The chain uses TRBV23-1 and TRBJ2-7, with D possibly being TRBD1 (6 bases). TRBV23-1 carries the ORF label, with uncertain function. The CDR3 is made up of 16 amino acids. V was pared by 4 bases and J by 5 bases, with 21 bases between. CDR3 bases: TGCGCCAGCAGTCCGCGGGCCCATAGGGGGAACCACGAGCAGTACTTC. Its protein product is CASSPRAHRGNHEQYF.

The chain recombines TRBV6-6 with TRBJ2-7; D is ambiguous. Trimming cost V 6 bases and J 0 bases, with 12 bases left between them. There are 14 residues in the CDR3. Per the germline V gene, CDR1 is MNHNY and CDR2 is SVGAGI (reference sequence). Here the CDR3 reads CASRDGTPSYEQYF. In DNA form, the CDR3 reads TGTGCCAGCAGGGACGGCACCCCCTCCTACGAGCAGTACTTC.

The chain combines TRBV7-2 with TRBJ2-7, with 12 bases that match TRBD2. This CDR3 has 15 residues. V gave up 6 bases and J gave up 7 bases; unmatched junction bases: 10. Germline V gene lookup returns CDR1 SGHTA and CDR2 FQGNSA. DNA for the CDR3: TGTGCCAGCAGTTATCCTAGCGGGGGGGCCGAGGAGCAGTACTTC. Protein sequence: CASSYPSGGAEEQYF.

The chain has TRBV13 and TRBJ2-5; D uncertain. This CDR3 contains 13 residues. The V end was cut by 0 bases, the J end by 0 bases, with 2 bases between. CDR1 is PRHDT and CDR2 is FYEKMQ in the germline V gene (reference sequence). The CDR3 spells CASSLGDQETQYF. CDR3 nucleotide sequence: TGTGCCAGCAGCTTAGGGGACCAAGAGACCCAGTACTTC. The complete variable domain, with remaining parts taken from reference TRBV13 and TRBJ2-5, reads AAGVIQSPRHLIKEKRETATLKCYPIPRHDTVYWYQQGPGQDPQFLISFYEKMQSDKGSIPDRFSAQQFSDYHSELNMSSLELGDSALYFCASSLGDQETQYFGPGTRLLVL.

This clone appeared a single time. The CDR3 DNA reads as TGTGCCAGCAGCGGGGGGGATGGCTACACCTTC. Residues: CASSGGDGYTF. The genes are TRBV9 and TRBJ1-2; TRBD1 might be the D (5 bases). Deletions cut 3 bases from V and 6 bases from J, with 6 bases between. The CDR3 covers 11 residues. Germline V lookup: CDR1 SGDLS, CDR2 YYNGEE.

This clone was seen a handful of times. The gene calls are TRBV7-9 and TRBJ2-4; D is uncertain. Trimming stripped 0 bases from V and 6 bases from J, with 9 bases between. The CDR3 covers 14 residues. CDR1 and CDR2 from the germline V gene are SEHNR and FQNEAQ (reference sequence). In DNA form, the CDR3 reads TGTGCCAGCAGCTTAGCCGGGTTTGGAAACATTCAGTACTTC. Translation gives CASSLAGFGNIQYF. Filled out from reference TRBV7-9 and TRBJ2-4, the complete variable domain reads DTGVSQNPRHKITKRGQNVTFRCDPISEHNRLYWYRQTLGQGPEFLTYFQNEAQLEKSRLLSDRFSAERPKGSFSTLEIQRTEQGDSAMYLCASSLAGFGNIQYFGAGTRLSVL.

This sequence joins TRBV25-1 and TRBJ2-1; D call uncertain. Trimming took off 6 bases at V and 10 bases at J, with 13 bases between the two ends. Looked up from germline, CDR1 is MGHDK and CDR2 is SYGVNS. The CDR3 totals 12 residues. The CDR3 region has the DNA TGTGCCAGCAGGGGTTTGTCTGACGAGCAGTTCTTC. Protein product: CASRGLSDEQFF. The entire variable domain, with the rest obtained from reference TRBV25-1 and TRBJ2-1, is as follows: EADIYQTPRYLVIGTGKKITLECSQTMGHDKMYWYQQDPGMELHLIHYSYGVNSTEKGDLSSESTVSRIRTEHFPLTLESARPSHTSQYLCASRGLSDEQFFGPGTRLTVL.

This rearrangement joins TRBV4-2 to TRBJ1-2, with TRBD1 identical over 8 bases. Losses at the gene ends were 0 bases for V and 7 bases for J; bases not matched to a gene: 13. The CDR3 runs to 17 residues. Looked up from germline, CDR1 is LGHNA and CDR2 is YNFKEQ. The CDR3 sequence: CASSQELKLTGDGGYTF. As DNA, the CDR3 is TGTGCCAGCAGCCAAGAACTCAAACTGACAGGGGACGGTGGCTACACCTTC.

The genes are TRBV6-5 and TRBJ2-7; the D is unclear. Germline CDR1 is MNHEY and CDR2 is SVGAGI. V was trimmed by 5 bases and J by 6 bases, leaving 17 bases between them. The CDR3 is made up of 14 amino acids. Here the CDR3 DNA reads TGTGCCAGCAGTATCCGGCCGTGGGGTGCCGAGCAGTACTTC. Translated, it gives CASSIRPWGAEQYF.

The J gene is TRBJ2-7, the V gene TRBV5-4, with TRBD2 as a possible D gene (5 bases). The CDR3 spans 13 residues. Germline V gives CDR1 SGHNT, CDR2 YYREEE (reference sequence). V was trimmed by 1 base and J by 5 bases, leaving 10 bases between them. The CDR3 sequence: CASSLPSGNEQYF. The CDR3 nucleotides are TGTGCCAGCAGCTTGCCCTCCGGGAACGAGCAGTACTTC.

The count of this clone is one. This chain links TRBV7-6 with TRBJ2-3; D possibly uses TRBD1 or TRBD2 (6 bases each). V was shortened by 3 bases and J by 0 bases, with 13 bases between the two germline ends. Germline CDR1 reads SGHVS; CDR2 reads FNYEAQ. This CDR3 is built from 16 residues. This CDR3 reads CASSFGGGPSTDTQYF. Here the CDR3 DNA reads TGTGCCAGCAGCTTTGGAGGGGGGCCTAGCACAGATACGCAGTATTTT.

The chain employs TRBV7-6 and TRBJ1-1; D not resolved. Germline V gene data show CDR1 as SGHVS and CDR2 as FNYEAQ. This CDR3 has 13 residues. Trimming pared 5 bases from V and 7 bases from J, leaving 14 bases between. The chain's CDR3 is CASSPGEGDEAFF. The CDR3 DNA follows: TGTGCCAGCAGCCCCGGGGAAGGAGATGAAGCTTTCTTT.

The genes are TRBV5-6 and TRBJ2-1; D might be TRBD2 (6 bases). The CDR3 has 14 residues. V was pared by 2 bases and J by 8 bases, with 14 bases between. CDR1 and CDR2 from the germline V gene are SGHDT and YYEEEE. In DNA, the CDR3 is TGTGCCAGCAGCTTAGGGCAGCCGGGGGATGAGCAGTTCTTC. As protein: CASSLGQPGDEQFF.

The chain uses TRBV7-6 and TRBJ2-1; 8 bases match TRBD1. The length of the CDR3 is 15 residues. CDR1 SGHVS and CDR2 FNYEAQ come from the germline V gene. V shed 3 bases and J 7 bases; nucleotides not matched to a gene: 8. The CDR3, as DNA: TGTGCCAGCAGCTTGATACAGGGGGGTCATAATGAGCAGTTCTTC. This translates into CASSLIQGGHNEQFF.

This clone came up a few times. The CDR3 DNA reads as TGTGCCAGCAACGGAATCTCCTACGAGCAGTACTTC. Translation: CASNGISYEQYF. J is TRBJ2-5 and V is TRBV7-9; the D is unclear. Gene TRBJ2-7 matches the end of the DNA better, so the J call may be wrong. The CDR3 totals 12 residues. Germline CDR1 is SEHNR and CDR2 is FQNEAQ (reference sequence).

CDR3 protein: CASSSSIRGINYGYTF. CDR3 bases: TGTGCCAGCAGTTCCTCAATAAGGGGTATTAACTATGGCTACACCTTC. The J gene is TRBJ1-2, the V gene TRBV27; D perhaps matches TRBD1 (5 bases). CDR1 and CDR2 (germline): MNHEY, SMNVEV (reference sequence). The ends were cut back, 4 bases at V and 1 base at J, with 16 bases in the middle. The CDR3 contains 16 residues.

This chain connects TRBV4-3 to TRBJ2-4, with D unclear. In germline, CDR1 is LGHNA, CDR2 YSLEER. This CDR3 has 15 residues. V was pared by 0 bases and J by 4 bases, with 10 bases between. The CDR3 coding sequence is TGCGCCAGCAGCCAAGATCTATTAGAAAAAAACATTCAGTACTTC. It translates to CASSQDLLEKNIQYF.

The DNA for the CDR3 is TGTGCCAGCTCACCGATGCAAGAGACCCAGTACTTC. This translates into CASSPMQETQYF. V and J are TRBV18 and TRBJ2-5; D remains unclear. The V end lost 3 bases, the J end lost 2 bases, and 4 bases lay between the germline ends. The CDR3 loop spans 12 amino acids. The germline V gene has CDR1 KGHSH and CDR2 LQKENI.

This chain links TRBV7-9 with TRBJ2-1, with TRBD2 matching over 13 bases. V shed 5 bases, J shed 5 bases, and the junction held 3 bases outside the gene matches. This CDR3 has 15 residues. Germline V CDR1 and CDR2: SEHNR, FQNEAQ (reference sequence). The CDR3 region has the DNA TGTGCCAGCAGCCAGACTAGCGGGGGGCACAATGAGCAGTTCTTC. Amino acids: CASSQTSGGHNEQFF.